This T cell receptor (beta chain) was recorded in a study of blood T cell repertoires in COVID-19. Study-wide background: COVID-19 samples from acute and convalescent phases originated in the United States, Italy and Spain.

With 5 bases removed from V and 12 bases from J, the gap between germline ends came to 14 bases. Per the germline V gene, CDR1 is LNHDA and CDR2 is SQIVND (reference sequence). This CDR3 is 11 amino acids long. Sequencing used immunoSEQ multiplex PCR; TCRdb keeps in-frame clones, though not all of them. The sample lists over 250,000 clones, about 92% seen once, with 2% to 3% in the top ten. Grouping used clinical history reported by participants in a survey and questionnaire. Recovery among Cohort 3 donors was established by two negative PCRs, clearance, or symptom resolution. The TCR sequence derives from a man in his sixties who had recovered from COVID-19. The V and J genes are TRBV19 and TRBJ2-7; tentatively, D is TRBD1 (5 bases). Sequences were obtained from PBMCs or T cells enriched from blood (not recorded which). The CDR3 DNA sequence: TGTGCCAGTAGTTTGGGCAGGGATTTGTACTTC. Residues: CASSLGRDLYF.